The entry below describes one T cell receptor beta chain. No antigen is known for it. The data stem from a study of shared clonotypes between healthy human individuals. Overall study results and limits: Genetic and exposure-history diversity was limited by the few donors.

Naive CD8 populations comprised CD45RO-negative cells positively selected for CCR7, excluding terminally differentiated effector memory CD45RA+ cells. TCRdb keeps only in-frame clones here, not all; method: immunoSEQ multiplex PCR. This table has roughly 2,000,000 clones, around 93% appearing once. CDR1 and CDR2 (germline): SGHRS, YFSETQ. This CDR3 has 14 residues. V lost 4 bases to trimming and J lost 1 base, with 12 bases between them. The sample comprised naive CD8+ T cells from PBMCs. The clonotype was recovered from a man younger than 30 in good health. Some clones in this sample may be carry-over from other donors' samples. V is TRBV5-1 and J is TRBJ2-7, with a weak D call TRBD1 (6 bases). The CDR3 region is CASSPRGQSYEQYF. The CDR3 nucleotides are TGCGCCAGCAGCCCCCGGGGACAATCCTACGAGCAGTACTTC.